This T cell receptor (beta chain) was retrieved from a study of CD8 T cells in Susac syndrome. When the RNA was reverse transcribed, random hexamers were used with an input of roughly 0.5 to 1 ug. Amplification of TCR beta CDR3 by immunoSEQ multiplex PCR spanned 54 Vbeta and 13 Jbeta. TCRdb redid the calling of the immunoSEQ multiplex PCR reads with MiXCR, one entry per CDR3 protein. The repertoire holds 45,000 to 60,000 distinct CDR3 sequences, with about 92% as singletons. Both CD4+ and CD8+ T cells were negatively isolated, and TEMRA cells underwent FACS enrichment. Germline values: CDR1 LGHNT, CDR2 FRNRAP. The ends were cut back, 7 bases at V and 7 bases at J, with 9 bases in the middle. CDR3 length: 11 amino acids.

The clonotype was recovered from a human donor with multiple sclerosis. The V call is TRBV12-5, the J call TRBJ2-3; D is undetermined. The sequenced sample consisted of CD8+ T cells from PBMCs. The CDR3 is CASATDHTQYF. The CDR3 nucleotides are TGTGCTAGTGCCACGGATCATACGCAGTATTTT.